A selection of T cell receptor beta chains follows, all from one sample in a study of T cells in Graves' hyperthyroidism and ophthalmopathy. TCRdb analysed the multiplex PCR reads with MiXCR anew, one entry per CDR3 protein. This table has about 360,000 distinct CDR3 sequences, around an eighth appearing once. The sequenced material came from blood. These TCRs come from a man under 40 with Graves' hyperthyroidism that later progressed to Graves' ophthalmopathy. Both conserved end residues are part of each CDR3.

j_call v_call cdr3_aa
TRBJ1-6 TRBV6-1 CASSATGRENSPLHF
TRBJ1-4 TRBV7-8 CASSLGGAWANEKLFF
TRBJ2-7 TRBV18 CASSPTEYEQYF
TRBJ2-3 TRBV30 CAWGTGATDTQYF
TRBJ2-7 TRBV5-8 CASSSDRGIDEQYF
TRBJ2-2 TRBV2 CASRGTGDTGELFF
TRBJ1-1 TRBV6-1 CASNKIGRMNTEAFF
TRBJ1-2 TRBV6-9 CASSWESGSYGYTF
TRBJ2-3 TRBV6-6 CASSYSGRLADTQYF
TRBJ1-1 TRBV5-1 CASSPGQGEAEAFF
TRBJ1-5 TRBV28 CASSFFFGTNQPQHF
TRBJ2-1 TRBV28 CASSPHRTSLEQFF
TRBJ2-1 TRBV4-1 CASSQDLRKAGEQFF
TRBJ2-7 TRBV7-3 CASSLLPSGGEQYF
TRBJ2-4 TRBV7-2 CASSSTGVQYF
TRBJ2-1 TRBV7-9 CASSFSGQHNEQFF
TRBJ1-2 TRBV6-1 CASSEAGGIYGYTF
TRBJ1-1 TRBV13 CASSLGLRNTEAFF
TRBJ1-2 TRBV5-4 CASSQPRGGNGYTF
TRBJ1-2 TRBV12-3/TRBV12-4 CASTFPPGLYGYTF
TRBJ1-2 TRBV6-5 CASRLQGTNYGYTF
TRBJ2-5 TRBV7-2 CASSLQAGVSETQYF
TRBJ1-4 TRBV12-3/TRBV12-4 CASSSPRKSDEKLFF
TRBJ2-7 TRBV4-1 CASSQKTGTELYEQYF
TRBJ2-7 TRBV27 CASSPQDRPYEQYF
TRBJ2-7 TRBV9 CASSVDGRSYEQYF
TRBJ2-7 TRBV6-1 CASSEGARYEQYF
TRBJ1-2 TRBV19 CASSIVRVGGYTF
TRBJ2-1 TRBV12-3/TRBV12-4 CASITGGGYNEQFF